This T cell receptor (beta chain) was observed in a study of glioma-infiltrating T cells. Overall study context: Blood libraries targeted about 4.5- to 11-fold coverage of about a million T cells. Study findings and constraints: Above-expected tissue-blood divergence occurred in all gliomas, most in low-grade ones. Only very few CDR3 sequences appeared in both tissue and blood.

Of note for this clonotype: The antigen remains undetermined.

Using RNA template, CDR3s of TCR alpha and beta were amplified with iRepertoire arm-PCR. One-step reverse transcription and amplification started from approximately 100-400 ng of tissue mRNA or PBMC total RNA. In TCRdb, the multiplex PCR reads were re-called with MiXCR into one record per CDR3 protein. This sample has 300,000 to 400,000 distinct CDR3 sequences; about two fifths occur once, and the top ten carry approximately 12%. V lost 5 bases to trimming and J lost 7 bases, with 20 bases between them. Germline assignment: CDR1 SEHNR and CDR2 FQNEAQ (reference sequence). The CDR3 length is 15 residues.

Sequenced sample: glioma tissue, nonneoplastic brain tissue, or PBMCs (not recorded which). The clonotype was recovered from a human donor with low-grade glioma or glioblastoma, undergoing nonglioma brain surgery, or in good health (not recorded which). This chain uses TRBV7-9 with TRBJ1-1; D is possibly TRBD1 (6 bases). This CDR3 reads CASSAPPRGQDEAFF. For the CDR3, the DNA is TGTGCCAGCAGCGCCCCACCCCGGGGGCAAGATGAAGCTTTCTTT.